The TCR beta chain under discussion was sequenced for a study of shared clonotypes between healthy human individuals (dated by TCRdb to between 2020 and 2021). Study-wide context: The cohort included three men and a couple of women between 18 and 49 years of age. To estimate repertoire size and how much clonotype sharing occurs between individuals, the study deeply sequenced the blood TCR repertoires of about five healthy adults. Each donor's leukapheresis produced roughly between about 0.85 and 10 billion PBMCs. To increase sequencing depth and limit assay-specific biases, TCR repertoire library preparation and sequencing were carried out by different laboratories using diverse techniques.

V lost 4 bases and J lost 0 bases; the stretch between them is 12 bases long. The CDR3 runs 14 amino acids, cysteine and phenylalanine included. Just the 42-base CDR3 DNA is kept, in frame starting at base 1. From the germline V gene, CDR1 is SQVTM and CDR2 is ANQGSEA. The donors were healthy, HIV-negative adults with no recently reported acute infections or vaccinations. All donors were Caucasian adults living in Nashville, Tennessee, USA. For unsorted samples, some 100 million PBMCs were counted and genomic DNA was extracted with the QIAamp DNA Blood Mini kit. Blood was obtained by leukapheresis, after which PBMCs were separated by Ficoll-Histopaque density gradient centrifugation and cryopreserved in liquid nitrogen vapor phase. Paper-wide results and their limitations: Because the study included a small number of donors, the genetic and exposure-history diversity represented was limited. Sampling was restricted to blood, and TCR repertoires in tissues likely differ from the TCR repertoires found in blood. Pairwise subsampling led to the expectation that sequencing depth would affect the degree of clonotype sharing among donors.

In this sample, this clone turned up a few times. Its antigen is not yet known. Per-base qualities were not stored, and no clone one base away is much larger. TCR CDR3 regions were amplified from genomic DNA by multiplex PCR using the deep immunoSEQ assay. Extracted genomic DNA from each cell subset was distributed evenly across all wells of several immunoSEQ 96-well plates, and each plate was treated as a replicate. For unsorted PBMC, approximately 290 ng genomic DNA, equal to 32,000 or so T cell genomes, was loaded into each replicate PCR. Unsorted PBMC genomic DNA was sequenced across ten immunoSEQ deep assay plates. Purified libraries were quantified with a Qubit 3.0 fluorometer, sized on a Bioanalyzer 2100, and re-quantified with the KAPA Library Quantification kit. Every immunoSEQ 96-well plate was sequenced on a dedicated single-read 150-cycle Illumina NextSeq 550 flow cell. The published analysis was carried out like this. Because the immunoSEQ output included only junctional sequences and no quality scores, the filtering could not be the same as the filtering used for full-length reads. To assign V/J genes and CDR3, sequences were annotated against IMGT germline references using PyIR, a Python wrapper for IgBLAST v1.9. Any read was removed if the V/J assignment was weak (E-value above 1e-6), the CDR3 was missing, or the read contained stop codons, out-of-frame junctions, or ambiguous translated residues. V3J clonotypes were defined by identical inferred V gene, J gene, and CDR3 amino acid sequence. Percentage overlap between repertoires was computed as shared unique clonotypes divided by the size of the smaller repertoire. Three approaches were used to assess repertoire richness: RTK rarefaction, the Chao1 estimator, and Recon v2.1 estimates of unobserved clonotypes. TCRdb mirrors the immuneACCESS table, restricted to in-frame sequences. Some clones are absent from its copies; in checked studies, under half trace to an unresolved V gene, and the reason for the others is unknown. V and J calls and clone size come straight from that table; D and trimming were deduced from the DNA. The sample table holds about 560,000 clones, of which roughly four fifths were seen once. In total, the top ten clones hold about 12% of the sample.

The sample taken for sequencing was PBMCs. The source is a woman in her thirties or forties in good health. Some clones in this sample may be carry-over from other donors' samples. The receptor chain draws on TRBV29-1 and TRBJ1-1; a confident D gene designation cannot be given. The CDR3 reads CSVVLRRMNTEAFF. The DNA sequence is TGCAGCGTTGTATTGAGGAGGATGAACACTGAAGCTTTCTTT.